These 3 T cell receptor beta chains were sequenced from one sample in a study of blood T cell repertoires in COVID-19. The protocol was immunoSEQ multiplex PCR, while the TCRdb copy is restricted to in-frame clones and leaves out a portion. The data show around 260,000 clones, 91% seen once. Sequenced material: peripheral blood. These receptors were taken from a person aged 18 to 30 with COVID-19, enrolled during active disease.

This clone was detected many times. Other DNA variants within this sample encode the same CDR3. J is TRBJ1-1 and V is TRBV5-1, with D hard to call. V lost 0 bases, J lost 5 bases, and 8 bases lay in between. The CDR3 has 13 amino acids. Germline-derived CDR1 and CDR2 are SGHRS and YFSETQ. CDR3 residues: CASSLGQATEAFF. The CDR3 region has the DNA TGCGCCAGCAGCTTGGGGCAGGCTACTGAAGCTTTCTTT.

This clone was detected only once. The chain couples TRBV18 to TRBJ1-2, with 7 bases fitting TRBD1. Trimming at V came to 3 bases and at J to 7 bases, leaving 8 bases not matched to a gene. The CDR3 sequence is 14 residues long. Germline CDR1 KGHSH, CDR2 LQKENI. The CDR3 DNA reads TGTGCCAGCTCACCCGGACAGGTCGAGGGTGGCTACACCTTC. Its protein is CASSPGQVEGGYTF.

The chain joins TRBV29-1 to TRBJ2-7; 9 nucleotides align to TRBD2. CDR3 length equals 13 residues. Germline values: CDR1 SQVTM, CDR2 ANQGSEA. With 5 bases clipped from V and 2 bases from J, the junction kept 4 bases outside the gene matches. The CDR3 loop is CSVISGSPYEQYF. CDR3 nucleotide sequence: TGCAGCGTTATTAGCGGGAGCCCCTACGAGCAGTACTTC.